Listed below are T cell receptor beta chains from one sample, sequenced in a study of vaccination and CD4 T cells after COVID-19. TCRdb reprocessed the PCR reads with MiXCR, giving one entry per CDR3 protein. The table has about 36,000 distinct CDR3 sequences, around 33% seen once. Sequenced here: CD4+ T cells from blood, sampled about 7 months after SARS-CoV-2 vaccination. The receptors stem from a human donor who had recovered from COVID-19. Both conserved end residues are part of each CDR3. The order of the fields is J gene, V gene, clone size, D gene, CDR3 DNA, CDR3 protein. A D gene is named only where the DNA matches it firmly. Only part of the rows carry a size: once, few, many, or a class if the clone is expanded.

J gene: TRBJ1-5
V gene: TRBV6-1
clone size: medium-sized
D gene: TRBD1
CDR3 DNA: TGTGCCAGCAGCCCTCTCGGGACAGTAAATCAGCCCCAGCATTTT
CDR3 protein: CASSPLGTVNQPQHF

J gene: TRBJ2-1
V gene: TRBV6-5
clone size: .
D gene: TRBD2
CDR3 DNA: TGTGCCAGCAGTTACAAAGCGCTAGCGGGAGGTCGGCAGTTCTTC
CDR3 protein: CASSYKALAGGRQFF

J gene: TRBJ2-5
V gene: TRBV28
clone size: few
D gene: TRBD1
CDR3 DNA: TGTGCCAGCAGTTTCCCGACAGGGATCCAAGAGACCCAGTACTTC
CDR3 protein: CASSFPTGIQETQYF

J gene: TRBJ1-1
V gene: TRBV7-6
clone size: few
D gene: .
CDR3 DNA: TGTGCCAGCAGCCCCGAGGGAATAGGGACTGAAGCTTTCTTT
CDR3 protein: CASSPEGIGTEAFF

J gene: TRBJ1-5
V gene: TRBV6-5
clone size: many
D gene: .
CDR3 DNA: TGTGCCAGCAGTTACGATCAGGGTTCCGGGCAGCCCCAGCATTTT
CDR3 protein: CASSYDQGSGQPQHF

J gene: TRBJ2-7
V gene: TRBV29-1
clone size: .
D gene: TRBD2
CDR3 DNA: TGCAGCGTTGAATCGCTAGCGGGAGGGCCCTACGAGCAGTACTTC
CDR3 protein: CSVESLAGGPYEQYF

J gene: TRBJ1-5
V gene: TRBV7-2
clone size: many
D gene: .
CDR3 DNA: TGTGCCAGCAGCCATGACCGGGACAACGGGAATCAGCCCCAGCATTTT
CDR3 protein: CASSHDRDNGNQPQHF

J gene: TRBJ1-4
V gene: TRBV7-9
clone size: .
D gene: TRBD1
CDR3 DNA: TGTGCCAGCAGCCCCAGGGACAGTGAAAAACTGTTTTTT
CDR3 protein: CASSPRDSEKLFF

J gene: TRBJ2-1
V gene: TRBV7-2
clone size: .
D gene: TRBD2
CDR3 DNA: TGTGCCAGCAGGCCCCTAGGACTAGCGGGAGTCGGCGAGCAGTTCTTC
CDR3 protein: CASRPLGLAGVGEQFF

J gene: TRBJ1-5
V gene: TRBV10-1
clone size: .
D gene: TRBD1
CDR3 DNA: TGCGCCAGGAATAGACAGGGGAAGGGCAATCAGCCCCAGCATTTT
CDR3 protein: CARNRQGKGNQPQHF

J gene: TRBJ2-1
V gene: TRBV19
clone size: few
D gene: TRBD2
CDR3 DNA: TGTGCCAGTAGTATGGGACTAGCCTACAATGAGCAGTTCTTC
CDR3 protein: CASSMGLAYNEQFF

J gene: TRBJ2-7
V gene: TRBV16
clone size: .
D gene: .
CDR3 DNA: TGTGCCAGCAGCCAATCCGGTGGGGAGCAGTACTTC
CDR3 protein: CASSQSGGEQYF

J gene: TRBJ2-5
V gene: TRBV27
clone size: .
D gene: .
CDR3 DNA: TGTGCCAGCAGTTCCATATCTAGCGTCGGGAAGACCCAGTACTTC
CDR3 protein: CASSSISSVGKTQYF

J gene: TRBJ2-7
V gene: TRBV6-1
clone size: few
D gene: TRBD2
CDR3 DNA: TGTGCCAGCAGTAGAACCGGGACTAGCGGTGCGGATGGGAGCGAGCAGTACTTC
CDR3 protein: CASSRTGTSGADGSEQYF

J gene: TRBJ1-2
V gene: TRBV27
clone size: few
D gene: TRBD1
CDR3 DNA: TGTGCCAGCAGTTTAAGCGGGACAGGGGGCCCACTCTATGGCTACACCTTC
CDR3 protein: CASSLSGTGGPLYGYTF

J gene: TRBJ2-3
V gene: TRBV7-9
clone size: .
D gene: TRBD2
CDR3 DNA: TGTGCCAGCAGCCCCCGGACTAGCGGGAGAGCAGATACGCAGTATTTT
CDR3 protein: CASSPRTSGRADTQYF

J gene: TRBJ2-7
V gene: TRBV28
clone size: .
D gene: TRBD2
CDR3 DNA: TGTGCCAGCAGTAAACTAGCGGGAGCCCCTCACGAGCAGTACTTC
CDR3 protein: CASSKLAGAPHEQYF

J gene: TRBJ2-1
V gene: TRBV6-1
clone size: .
D gene: .
CDR3 DNA: TGTGCCAGCAGCATGGAGGGATCAAATGAGCAGTTCTTC
CDR3 protein: CASSMEGSNEQFF

J gene: TRBJ2-3
V gene: TRBV20-1
clone size: .
D gene: .
CDR3 DNA: TGCAGTGCTAGTGGGGTCCATCCCGATACGCAGTATTTT
CDR3 protein: CSASGVHPDTQYF

J gene: TRBJ1-1
V gene: TRBV20-1
clone size: .
D gene: .
CDR3 DNA: TGCAGTGCTAGAGGGGCCGGAGGGGGATACACTGAAGCTTTCTTT
CDR3 protein: CSARGAGGGYTEAFF

J gene: TRBJ2-5
V gene: TRBV7-8
clone size: few
D gene: .
CDR3 DNA: TGTGCCAGCAGCGTAGAGGGGGGGGCGGGTCCGCCCCAGTACTTC
CDR3 protein: CASSVEGGAGPPQYF

J gene: TRBJ1-5
V gene: TRBV19
clone size: few
D gene: .
CDR3 DNA: TGTGCCAGTAGTGTAAATGGGGGGGATCAGCCCCAGCATTTT
CDR3 protein: CASSVNGGDQPQHF

J gene: TRBJ2-7
V gene: TRBV7-2
clone size: .
D gene: .
CDR3 DNA: TGTGCCAGCAGCTTAGGTAGAATTGGTCGGCAGAACGAGCAGTACTTC
CDR3 protein: CASSLGRIGRQNEQYF

J gene: TRBJ2-1
V gene: TRBV20-1
clone size: .
D gene: TRBD2
CDR3 DNA: TGCAGTGCTAGTTCGCGGGACCTAGCGGGAGGGAATGAGCAGTTCTTC
CDR3 protein: CSASSRDLAGGNEQFF

J gene: TRBJ2-1
V gene: TRBV7-3
clone size: .
D gene: TRBD2
CDR3 DNA: TGTGCCAGCAGCCCAGCGGGAGGCCACTACAATGAGCAGTTCTTC
CDR3 protein: CASSPAGGHYNEQFF

J gene: TRBJ1-5
V gene: TRBV6-2/TRBV6-3
clone size: .
D gene: .
CDR3 DNA: TGTGCCAGCAGCCTAACAGGGACGGGCAATCAGCCCCAGCATTTT
CDR3 protein: CASSLTGTGNQPQHF

J gene: TRBJ1-1
V gene: TRBV19
clone size: .
D gene: TRBD1
CDR3 DNA: TGTGCCAGTAGTATCCTACAGGGGTTGGGCACTGAAGCTTTCTTT
CDR3 protein: CASSILQGLGTEAFF

J gene: TRBJ1-1
V gene: TRBV27
clone size: .
D gene: .
CDR3 DNA: TGTGCCAGCAGTCCGTTTGGGGGGATGAACACTGAAGCTTTCTTT
CDR3 protein: CASSPFGGMNTEAFF

J gene: TRBJ2-1
V gene: TRBV6-5
clone size: few
D gene: TRBD1
CDR3 DNA: TGTGCCAGCAGTTACTCGTTCTCAGGGGGCGGATTAGGGAATGAGCAGTTCTTC
CDR3 protein: CASSYSFSGGGLGNEQFF

J gene: TRBJ1-5
V gene: TRBV6-2/TRBV6-3
clone size: many
D gene: .
CDR3 DNA: TGTGCCAGCAGTTACTCATACGCTAGCAATCAGCCCCAGCATTTT
CDR3 protein: CASSYSYASNQPQHF

J gene: TRBJ2-1
V gene: TRBV12-3/TRBV12-4
clone size: few
D gene: .
CDR3 DNA: TGTGCCAGCAGTACAGGGAGGCATGAGCAGTTCTTC
CDR3 protein: CASSTGRHEQFF

J gene: TRBJ2-3
V gene: TRBV20-1
clone size: few
D gene: .
CDR3 DNA: TGCAGTGCTAGGATTCTCGGGGGAGAGGAGACAGATACGCAGTATTTT
CDR3 protein: CSARILGGEETDTQYF

J gene: TRBJ2-1
V gene: TRBV15
clone size: .
D gene: TRBD2
CDR3 DNA: TGTGCCACCAGCAGAGATTGGAGGCTGGGCTCAAGTAGCGGGACTGAGCAGTTCTTC
CDR3 protein: CATSRDWRLGSSSGTEQFF

J gene: TRBJ2-5
V gene: TRBV5-4
clone size: .
D gene: .
CDR3 DNA: TGTGCCAGCAGCTTGGTCGCAGGGAGGTTCGAGACCCAGTACTTC
CDR3 protein: CASSLVAGRFETQYF

J gene: TRBJ2-7
V gene: TRBV19
clone size: .
D gene: .
CDR3 DNA: TGTGCCAGTAGTGAAGGGGGATCGAGCTCCTACGAGCAGTACTTC
CDR3 protein: CASSEGGSSSYEQYF

J gene: TRBJ2-1
V gene: TRBV7-3
clone size: .
D gene: .
CDR3 DNA: TGTGCCAGCAGCTTAGACTCTCTCAATGAGCAGTTCTTC
CDR3 protein: CASSLDSLNEQFF

J gene: TRBJ2-5
V gene: TRBV15
clone size: .
D gene: TRBD1
CDR3 DNA: TGTGCCACCGAAGACAGGGTGGGTGGGACCCAGTACTTC
CDR3 protein: CATEDRVGGTQYF

J gene: TRBJ2-7
V gene: TRBV2
clone size: .
D gene: TRBD2
CDR3 DNA: TGTGCCAGCAGTGAAGCGGAACTAGCGGGAGGCGAGCAGTACTTC
CDR3 protein: CASSEAELAGGEQYF

J gene: TRBJ1-4
V gene: TRBV20-1
clone size: few
D gene: .
CDR3 DNA: TGCAGTGCCCGACAGACAACTAATGAAAAACTGTTTTTT
CDR3 protein: CSARQTTNEKLFF

J gene: TRBJ2-7
V gene: TRBV20-1
clone size: .
D gene: .
CDR3 DNA: TGCAGTGCTAGAGATCTTAAGGGAACCTACGAGCAGTACTTC
CDR3 protein: CSARDLKGTYEQYF

J gene: TRBJ2-5
V gene: TRBV25-1
clone size: .
D gene: .
CDR3 DNA: TGTGCCAGCAGCCCCCGGGGGGCTGGGCAAGAGACCCAGTACTTC
CDR3 protein: CASSPRGAGQETQYF

J gene: TRBJ1-1
V gene: TRBV2
clone size: few
D gene: TRBD1
CDR3 DNA: TGTGCCAGCAGCCCGGGACAGGGGGCCACTGAAGCTTTCTTT
CDR3 protein: CASSPGQGATEAFF

J gene: TRBJ1-1
V gene: TRBV19
clone size: .
D gene: .
CDR3 DNA: TGTGCCAGCCAGAATGGGCACACTGAAGCTTTCTTT
CDR3 protein: CASQNGHTEAFF

J gene: TRBJ2-7
V gene: TRBV20-1
clone size: few
D gene: .
CDR3 DNA: TGCAGTGCTAGTTGGTCTGTGATCGGGAGACCCTACGAGCAGTACTTC
CDR3 protein: CSASWSVIGRPYEQYF

J gene: TRBJ2-5
V gene: TRBV15
clone size: few
D gene: TRBD2
CDR3 DNA: TGTGCCACCAGCGGAGCCGGGACTAGCGGGAGAGAGGGTTCGGGGGAGACCCAGTACTTC
CDR3 protein: CATSGAGTSGREGSGETQYF

J gene: TRBJ2-1
V gene: TRBV25-1
clone size: few
D gene: .
CDR3 DNA: TGTGCCAGCAGTGAAGGGTCGACAGTCTCCTACAATGAGCAGTTCTTC
CDR3 protein: CASSEGSTVSYNEQFF

J gene: TRBJ1-1
V gene: TRBV12-3/TRBV12-4
clone size: few
D gene: .
CDR3 DNA: TGTGCCAGCAGTTCACCGGGGAGAATGAACACTGAAGCTTTCTTT
CDR3 protein: CASSSPGRMNTEAFF

J gene: TRBJ1-2
V gene: TRBV30
clone size: .
D gene: TRBD1
CDR3 DNA: TGTGCCTGGAGTGTGGGACAGGGGACTAACTATGGCTACACCTTC
CDR3 protein: CAWSVGQGTNYGYTF

J gene: TRBJ1-1
V gene: TRBV2
clone size: .
D gene: .
CDR3 DNA: TGTGCCAGCAGTGAATCCAACGCCTGGGGGGAAGCTTTCTTT
CDR3 protein: CASSESNAWGEAFF